What follows are 20 T cell receptor beta chains derived from one specimen sequenced in a study of blood T cell repertoires in COVID-19. The table came from immunoSEQ multiplex PCR; TCRdb's copy has only in-frame clones and leaves some out. The sample has 100,000 to 150,000 clones; about nine tenths are singletons. The sample taken for sequencing was peripheral blood. The origin of the receptors is a woman in her seventies with COVID-19, enrolled during active disease.

V gene TRBV2 combines with J gene TRBJ1-1; TRBD1 matches at 7 bases. V shed 5 bases and J 4 bases; nucleotides not matched to a gene: 7. From germline, CDR1 is SNHLY and CDR2 FYNNEI. This CDR3 spans 14 amino acids. The CDR3 DNA is TGTGCCAGCAGTTTACAGGGGTGGGGCACTGAAGCTTTCTTT. Translating it yields CASSLQGWGTEAFF.

With regard to this clone: Other DNA sequences within the sample encode an identical CDR3. This chain joins TRBV5-1 and TRBJ1-2; the D gene is possibly TRBD1 (5 bases). The V gene's germline CDR1 is SGHRS and CDR2 YFSETQ. This CDR3 comprises 13 residues. V shed 0 bases and J shed 4 bases, with 7 bases lying between them. The CDR3 nucleotides are TGCGCCAGCAGCTTGGATCAGGGCTATGGCTACACCTTC. Translated, it gives CASSLDQGYGYTF.

The chain combines TRBV4-2 with TRBJ1-1; TRBD1 might be the D (5 bases). V lost 1 base and J lost 6, with 15 bases in between. This CDR3 spans 15 amino acids. Per the germline V gene, CDR1 is LGHNA and CDR2 is YNFKEQ. In DNA, the CDR3 is TGTGCCAGCAGCCAAGGAGGGTCAGGAGGGGCTGAAGCTTTCTTT. This sequence encodes CASSQGGSGGAEAFF.

The chain uses TRBV5-1 and TRBJ1-2; 10 positions agree with TRBD1. Per germline, CDR1 SGHRS and CDR2 YFSETQ. The CDR3 sequence is 17 residues long. The ends lost 3 bases at V and 3 bases at J; junction bases unmatched: 11. For the CDR3, the DNA is TGCGCCAGCAGCTCGGGACAGGGGATAATTCAAGACTATGGCTACACCTTC. It codes for CASSSGQGIIQDYGYTF.

The rearrangement links TRBV7-2 to TRBJ2-7; TRBD2 matches at 8 bases. The CDR3 has 15 residues. In germline, CDR1 is SGHTA, CDR2 FQGNSA. Unmatched junction bases numbered 10, after V lost 5 bases and J lost 4 bases. CDR3 in DNA: TGTGCCAGCAGCCCTTCACGGGGGGGCCAATACGAGCAGTACTTC. This gives the protein CASSPSRGGQYEQYF.

V is TRBV3-1 (or the pseudogene TRBV3-2) and J is TRBJ1-6; D remains ambiguous. The ends were cut back, 4 bases at V and 10 bases at J, with 17 bases in the middle. This CDR3 region has 15 residues. CDR1 and CDR2 (germline): LGHDT, YNNKEL (reference sequence). CDR3 DNA: TGTGCCAGCAGCCCACATACAGTGTCGGGATCACCCCTCCACTTT. It encodes CASSPHTVSGSPLHF.

This chain uses TRBV25-1 with TRBJ1-4; 7 bases are a match to TRBD1. Trimming at V came to 6 bases and at J to 7 bases, leaving 8 bases not matched to a gene. The CDR3 is 14 residues long. Germline values: CDR1 MGHDK, CDR2 SYGVNS. The CDR3 DNA sequence: TGTGCCAGCAGGGAGACAGGGAAGATTGAAAAACTGTTTTTT. Protein product: CASRETGKIEKLFF.

This chain uses TRBV11-2 with TRBJ2-2, with TRBD2 identical over 10 bases. The germline V gene encodes CDR1 SGHAT and CDR2 FQNNGV. V trimming: 3 bases; J trimming: 0 bases; junction bases outside the gene matches: 4. This CDR3 is built from 17 residues. The CDR3 sequence: CASSLSSGGPNTGELFF. The CDR3 DNA is TGTGCCAGCAGCTTGAGTAGCGGGGGGCCGAACACCGGGGAGCTGTTTTTT.

The chain links TRBV12-3 or TRBV12-4 to TRBJ1-2, with D perhaps matching TRBD1 (5 bases). V was pared by 2 bases and J by 5 bases, with 9 bases between. The CDR3 sequence is 13 residues long. The CDR3 spells CASSLFRQYGYTF. In nucleotides, the CDR3 is TGTGCCAGCAGTTTATTTAGACAGTATGGCTACACCTTC.

The rearrangement uses TRBV28 and TRBJ2-6, with D hard to call. The germline V and J ends were trimmed by 3 bases and 2 bases, with 8 bases remaining between them. From germline, CDR1 is MDHEN and CDR2 SYDVKM. The CDR3 contains 15 residues. The CDR3 loop is CASSLQAPGANVLTF. CDR3 sequence (DNA): TGTGCCAGCAGTTTGCAGGCCCCTGGGGCCAACGTCCTGACTTTC.

V is TRBV6-5 and J is TRBJ1-3, with D tentatively TRBD1 (6 bases). The germline V gene has CDR1 MNHEY and CDR2 SVGAGI. The CDR3 spans 15 residues. Trimming took 6 bases from V and 0 from J, leaving 12 bases between them. CDR3 region: CASRAGVTSGNTIYF. The CDR3 coding sequence is TGTGCCAGCAGAGCAGGGGTCACCTCTGGAAACACCATATATTTT.

This chain joins TRBV5-1 and TRBJ1-5, with D unclear. CDR3 length: 13 amino acids. The germline V and J ends were trimmed by 2 bases and 2 bases, with 5 bases remaining between them. The germline CDR1 and CDR2 sequences are SGHRS and YFSETQ. CDR3 nucleotide sequence: TGCGCCAGCAGCTTCCAGGGCAATCAGCCCCAGCATTTT. Its translation: CASSFQGNQPQHF.

This rearrangement joins TRBV27 to TRBJ2-1; a weak D match, TRBD1 (6 bases). Germline V gene data show CDR1 as MNHEY and CDR2 as SMNVEV (reference sequence). Trimming pared 5 bases from V and 7 bases from J, leaving 18 bases between. The CDR3 sequence is 15 residues long. CDR3 amino acids: CASSPLQGWANEQFF. CDR3 bases: TGTGCCAGCAGTCCATTACAGGGTTGGGCAAATGAGCAGTTCTTC.

The rearrangement joins TRBV19 to TRBJ2-2; 8 bases are shared with TRBD1. V was clipped by 6 bases and J by 2 bases; unmatched bases: 5. Germline V gene sequence: CDR1 LNHDA, CDR2 SQIVND (reference sequence). This CDR3 is built from 15 residues. In nucleotides, the CDR3 is TGTGCCAGTAGCCAGGACAGGGAAAACACCGGGGAGCTGTTTTTT. As protein: CASSQDRENTGELFF.

The V call is TRBV7-2, the J call TRBJ2-5; 8 bases map to TRBD2. CDR3 size: 16 residues. Germline V lookup: CDR1 SGHTA, CDR2 FQGNSA. V gave up 1 base and J gave up 2 bases; unmatched junction bases: 6. CDR3 protein: CASSLVSGGTQETQYF. The CDR3 DNA follows: TGTGCCAGCAGCTTAGTAAGCGGGGGCACTCAAGAGACCCAGTACTTC.

The J gene is TRBJ1-4, the V gene TRBV3-1 (or the pseudogene TRBV3-2); D remains unclear. Trimming took off 2 bases at V and 7 bases at J, with 11 bases between the two ends. Germline CDR1 LGHDT, CDR2 YNNKEL (reference sequence). There are 14 residues in the CDR3. The CDR3 loop is CASSQLAPGEKLFF. The CDR3 bases are TGTGCCAGCAGCCAACTAGCACCGGGTGAAAAACTGTTTTTT.

This clone showed up just once. This chain links TRBV6-2 or TRBV6-3 with TRBJ2-7, with 9 bases matching TRBD2. Germline-derived CDR1 and CDR2 are MNHEY and SVGEGT. The CDR3 loop spans 16 amino acids. Germline trimming cut 0 bases from V and 2 bases from J; bases unmatched to any gene: 5. The CDR3 sequence: CASSYSNLAGTYEQYF. CDR3 nucleotides: TGTGCCAGCAGTTACTCGAACCTAGCGGGGACCTACGAGCAGTACTTC.

The chain employs TRBV7-8 and TRBJ2-3; 7 nucleotides agree with TRBD2. This CDR3 is 16 amino acids long. Germline assignment: CDR1 SGHVS and CDR2 FQNEAQ. The junction had 12 bases not matched to a gene; V was cut back by 5 bases and J by 4 bases. DNA of the CDR3: TGTGCCAGCAGCATAGTCTCGGGGGGAGGGGCAGATACGCAGTATTTT. Encoded protein: CASSIVSGGGADTQYF.

This clone was seen just once. This chain joins TRBV3-1 (or the pseudogene TRBV3-2) and TRBJ1-1; 11 nucleotides match TRBD1. V lost 1 base, J lost 7 bases, and 5 bases stayed unmatched. Germline lookup yields CDR1 LGHDT and CDR2 YNNKEL (reference sequence). The CDR3 is 15 amino acids. CDR3 nucleotides: TGTGCCAGCAGCCAAGCGGGACAGGGGGTTATTGAAGCTTTCTTT. This translates into CASSQAGQGVIEAFF.

The CDR3 region is CASSLEHRGQDEQFF. CDR3 nucleotides: TGCGCCAGCAGCTTGGAACACAGGGGGCAGGATGAGCAGTTCTTC. This chain uses TRBV5-1 with TRBJ2-1; 9 nucleotides line up with TRBD1. Trimming cost V 0 bases and J 8 bases; bases outside gene matches: 6. The CDR3 extends over 15 amino acids. CDR1 is SGHRS and CDR2 is YFSETQ in the germline V gene.